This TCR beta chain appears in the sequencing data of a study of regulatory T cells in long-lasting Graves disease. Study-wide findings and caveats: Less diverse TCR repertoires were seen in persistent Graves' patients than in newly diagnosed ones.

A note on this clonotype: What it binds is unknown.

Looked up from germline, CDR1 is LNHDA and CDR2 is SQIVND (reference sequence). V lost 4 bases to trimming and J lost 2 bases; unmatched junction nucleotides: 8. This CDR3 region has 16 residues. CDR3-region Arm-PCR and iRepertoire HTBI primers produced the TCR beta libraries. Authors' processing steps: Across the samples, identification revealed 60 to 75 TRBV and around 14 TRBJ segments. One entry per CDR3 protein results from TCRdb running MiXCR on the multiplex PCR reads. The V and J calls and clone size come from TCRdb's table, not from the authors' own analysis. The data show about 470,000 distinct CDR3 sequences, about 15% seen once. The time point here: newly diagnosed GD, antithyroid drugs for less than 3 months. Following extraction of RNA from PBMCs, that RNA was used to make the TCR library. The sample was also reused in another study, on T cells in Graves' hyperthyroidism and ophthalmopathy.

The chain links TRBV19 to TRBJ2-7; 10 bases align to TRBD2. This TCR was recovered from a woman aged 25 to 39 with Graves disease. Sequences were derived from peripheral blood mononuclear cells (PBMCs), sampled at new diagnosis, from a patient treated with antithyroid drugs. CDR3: CASSTSGLARTYEQYF. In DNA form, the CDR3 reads TGTGCCAGTAGTACCTCGGGACTAGCGAGAACCTACGAGCAGTACTTC.